The clone carrying this T cell receptor (beta chain) was seen just once. Its antigen remains unidentified. This specimen belongs to a study of shared clonotypes between healthy human individuals. Study observations and caveats: Sampling included only blood; tissue repertoires likely differ.

Germline CDR1 reads MDHEN; CDR2 reads SYDVKM. V lost 5 bases to trimming and J lost 4 bases; unmatched junction nucleotides: 18. CDR3 length equals 18 residues. In the authors' methods: ImmunoSEQ output held junction-only sequences without quality scores, so filtering differed. Clones were sequenced by immunoSEQ multiplex PCR, and TCRdb holds only the in-frame ones, with some missing. V, J and clone size reflect that table, while D and trimming were determined from the DNA. The data contain 450,000 to 500,000 clones, over 70% of them singletons. The chain uses TRBV28 and TRBJ2-7; 9 bases line up with TRBD2. The TCR sequence derives from a woman aged 40-49 years in good health. Some clones in this sample may be carry-over from other donors' samples. Sequenced material: PBMCs. CDR3 DNA: TGTGCCAGCAGTCCACGGCAAAGCGGGAGGATACTGCGGTACGAGCAGTACTTC. Its protein is CASSPRQSGRILRYEQYF.